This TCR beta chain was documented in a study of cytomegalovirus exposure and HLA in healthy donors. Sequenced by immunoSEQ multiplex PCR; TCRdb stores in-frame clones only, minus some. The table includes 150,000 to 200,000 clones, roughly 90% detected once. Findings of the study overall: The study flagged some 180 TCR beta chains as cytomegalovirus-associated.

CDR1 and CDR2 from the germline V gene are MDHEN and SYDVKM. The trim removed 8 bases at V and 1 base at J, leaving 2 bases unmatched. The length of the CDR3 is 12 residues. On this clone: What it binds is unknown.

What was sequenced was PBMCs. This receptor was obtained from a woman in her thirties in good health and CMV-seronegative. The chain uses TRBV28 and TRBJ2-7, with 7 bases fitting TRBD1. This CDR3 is CASGDSSYEQYF. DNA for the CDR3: TGTGCCAGCGGGGACAGTTCCTACGAGCAGTACTTC.